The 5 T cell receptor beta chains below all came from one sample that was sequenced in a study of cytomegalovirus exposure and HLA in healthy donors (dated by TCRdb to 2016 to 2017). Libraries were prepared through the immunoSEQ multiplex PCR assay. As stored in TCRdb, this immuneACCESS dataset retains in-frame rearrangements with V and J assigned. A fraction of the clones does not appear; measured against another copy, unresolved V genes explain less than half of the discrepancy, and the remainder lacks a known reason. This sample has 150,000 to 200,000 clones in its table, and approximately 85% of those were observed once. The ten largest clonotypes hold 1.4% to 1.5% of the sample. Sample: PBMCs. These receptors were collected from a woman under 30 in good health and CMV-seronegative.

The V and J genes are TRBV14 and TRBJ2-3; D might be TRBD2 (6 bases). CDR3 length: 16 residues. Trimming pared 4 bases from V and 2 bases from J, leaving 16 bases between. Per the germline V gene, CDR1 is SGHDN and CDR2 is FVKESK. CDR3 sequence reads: CASSLKAGFDTDTQYF. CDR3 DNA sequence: TGTGCCAGCAGCCTTAAAGCGGGTTTCGACACAGATACGCAGTATTTT.

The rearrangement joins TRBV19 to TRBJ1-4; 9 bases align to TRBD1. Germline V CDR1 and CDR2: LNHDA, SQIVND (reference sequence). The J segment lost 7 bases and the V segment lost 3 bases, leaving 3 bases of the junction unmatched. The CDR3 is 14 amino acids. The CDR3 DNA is TGTGCCAGTAGTATCGGACAGGGGCCTGAAAAACTGTTTTTT. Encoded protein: CASSIGQGPEKLFF. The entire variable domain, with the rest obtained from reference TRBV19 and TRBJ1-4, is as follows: DGGITQSPKYLFRKEGQNVTLSCEQNLNHDAMYWYRQDPGQGLRLIYYSQIVNDFQKGDIAEGYSVSREKKESFPLTVTSAQKNPTAFYLCASSIGQGPEKLFFGSGTQLSVL.

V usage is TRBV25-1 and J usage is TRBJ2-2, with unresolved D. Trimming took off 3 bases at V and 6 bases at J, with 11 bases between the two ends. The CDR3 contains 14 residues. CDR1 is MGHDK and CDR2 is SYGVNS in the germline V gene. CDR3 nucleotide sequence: TGTGCCAGCAGTGATTCCCCCGAGGCCGGGGAGCTGTTTTTT. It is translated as CASSDSPEAGELFF. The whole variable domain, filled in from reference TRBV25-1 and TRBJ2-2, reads EADIYQTPRYLVIGTGKKITLECSQTMGHDKMYWYQQDPGMELHLIHYSYGVNSTEKGDLSSESTVSRIRTEHFPLTLESARPSHTSQYLCASSDSPEAGELFFGEGSRLTVL.

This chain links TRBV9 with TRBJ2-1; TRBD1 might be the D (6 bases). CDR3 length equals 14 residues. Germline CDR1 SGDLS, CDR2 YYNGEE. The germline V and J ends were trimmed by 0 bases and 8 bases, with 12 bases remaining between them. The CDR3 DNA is TGTGCCAGCAGCGTAGCCGTCAGGGGCGATGAGCAGTTCTTC. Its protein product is CASSVAVRGDEQFF. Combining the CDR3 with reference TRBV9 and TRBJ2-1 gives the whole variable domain DSGVTQTPKHLITATGQRVTLRCSPRSGDLSVYWYQQSLDQGLQFLIQYYNGEERAKGNILERFSAQQFPDLHSELNLSSLELGDSALYFCASSVAVRGDEQFFGPGTRLTVL.

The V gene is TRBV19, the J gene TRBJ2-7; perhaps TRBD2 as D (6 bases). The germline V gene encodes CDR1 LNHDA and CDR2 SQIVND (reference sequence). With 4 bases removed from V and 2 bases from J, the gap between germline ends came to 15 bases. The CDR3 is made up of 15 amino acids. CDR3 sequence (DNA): TGTGCCAGTAGTAACCCTTGGACTACGACCTACGAGCAGTACTTC. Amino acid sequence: CASSNPWTTTYEQYF.